This T cell receptor beta chain derives from a study of blood T cell repertoires in COVID-19. On the study more broadly: There were acute and convalescent COVID-19 samples, and they came from the United States, Italy and Spain. Nucleic acid was either cDNA or gDNA, and it came from T cells, B-cell-depleted T cells, or PBMCs.

The length of the CDR3 is 14 residues. With 0 bases clipped from V and 4 bases from J, the junction kept 2 bases outside the gene matches. CDR1 and CDR2 (germline): SGHTA, FQGNSA. As originally analysed: Cell counts per sample came from amplifying reference gene primers. Assay: immunoSEQ multiplex PCR; the TCRdb copy retains only in-frame clones and omits some. From that table come the V and J calls and clone size; the DNA was used to work out D and trimming. The sample comprises around 110,000 clones, approximately 80% of which are singletons, and 4% to 5.5% rests with the top ten. This clone appeared once.

This receptor was taken from a woman in her 70s with acute or convalescent COVID-19. Material: peripheral blood. V usage is TRBV7-2 and J usage is TRBJ2-7; 8 positions match TRBD1. In nucleotides, the CDR3 is TGTGCCAGCAGCTTAGCGGACAGGGATTACGAGCAGTACTTC. It encodes CASSLADRDYEQYF. Based on the CDR3 plus reference TRBV7-2 and TRBJ2-7, the full variable domain is GAGVSQSPSNKVTEKGKDVELRCDPISGHTALYWYRQSLGQGLEFLIYFQGNSAPDKSGLPSDRFSAERTGGSVSTLTIQRTQQEDSAVYLCASSLADRDYEQYFGPGTRLTVT.